This TCR beta chain appears in the sequencing data of a study of CD8 T cells in ankylosing spondylitis. Regarding this clonotype: Its target is not known.

Study results and caveats: Characteristic of ankylosing spondylitis blood, it appeared, was a TCR beta motif comprising several highly homologous variants. A subset of motif variants has previously been described in the synovial fluid and blood of reactive arthritis. In ankylosing spondylitis patients, matched synovial fluid reportedly showed significant enrichment of disease-linked clones.

TCRdb processed the 5' RACE reads anew with MiXCR; each CDR3 protein has one entry. The profile shows about 340,000 distinct CDR3 sequences, under 8.5% of them singletons. Trimming stripped 1 base from V and 7 bases from J, with 7 bases between. This CDR3 contains 12 residues. Per germline, CDR1 SNHLY and CDR2 FYNNEI. Specimen: blood, either unsorted or a sorted T cell fraction (not recorded which). The rearrangement uses TRBV2 and TRBJ2-5; D not certain. This clonotype was obtained from a male donor with ankylosing spondylitis. CDR3 sequence (DNA): TGTGCCAGCAGTGAAGACATCGGGACCCAGTACTTC. Translated: CASSEDIGTQYF.